This entry concerns a single T cell receptor beta chain. What it binds is not known. The Oncomine TCR Beta short-read assay generated sequence data from the DNA of cultured CD4+ T cells. One entry per CDR3 protein, called by TCRdb with MiXCR from the PCR reads. The repertoire consists of roughly 7,600 distinct CDR3 sequences, with 39% occurring once and the leading ten covering about an eighth. This CDR3 is built from 12 residues. With 6 bases removed from V and 4 bases from J, the gap between germline ends came to 9 bases. Germline CDR1 and CDR2: MNHNS and SASEGT. This entry belongs to a study of vaccination and CD4 T cells after COVID-19. Background on the study: Spike peptides, overlapping and drawn from SARS-CoV-2, HCoV-NL63, HCoV-OC43 and HCoV-229E, were used to stimulate cells.

Sample treatment: roughly 11-day PBMC culture with coronavirus spike peptide pools or control peptides (ViraFEST assay). Harvesting of the unexposed donor's CD4+ T cells predated the COVID-19 pandemic (2011-2018). Study outcomes and limitations: When vaccine-specific clones from convalescent patients were examined, 304 of 307 were spike mono-reactive.

Sequenced sample: CD4+ T cells from blood, cultured in vitro. This sequence originates from a human donor in good health. The chain has TRBV6-1 and TRBJ1-2, with D possibly matching TRBD1 (6 bases). The CDR3 region has the DNA TGTGCCAGCAGCCAGGACAGCTATGGCTACACCTTC. Protein: CASSQDSYGYTF.